The next 25 T cell receptor beta chains were all read from a single sample in a study of cytomegalovirus exposure and HLA in healthy donors. PCR primers comprised 60 Vbeta and 13 Jbeta primers. Produced via immunoSEQ multiplex PCR; TCRdb's table is partial and in-frame only. The sample has fewer than 120,000 clones; 75% to 80% are singletons. The sequenced material came from PBMCs. Receptors originate from a woman between 25 and 40 years old in good health and CMV-seronegative.

The chain is built from TRBV7-9 and TRBJ1-2; a possible D gene is TRBD1 (5 bases). Germline V CDR1 and CDR2: SEHNR, FQNEAQ (reference sequence). There are 15 residues in the CDR3. Trimming pared 1 base from V and 1 base from J, leaving 10 bases between. CDR3 protein: CASSLVGLNNYGYTF. In DNA, the CDR3 is TGTGCCAGCAGCTTAGTGGGACTGAATAACTATGGCTACACCTTC. Full variable domain (rest looked up from reference TRBV7-9 and TRBJ1-2): DTGVSQNPRHKITKRGQNVTFRCDPISEHNRLYWYRQTLGQGPEFLTYFQNEAQLEKSRLLSDRFSAERPKGSFSTLEIQRTEQGDSAMYLCASSLVGLNNYGYTFGSGTRLTVV.

This clone was detected once. This rearrangement joins TRBV7-8 to TRBJ2-7; TRBD1 matches 8 bases. Germline V lookup: CDR1 SGHVS, CDR2 FQNEAQ. This CDR3 region has 15 residues. V gave up 0 bases and J gave up 0 bases; unmatched junction bases: 1. CDR3 nucleotide sequence: TGTGCCAGCAGCTTAGCGGGACAGGCCTCCTACGAGCAGTACTTC. This sequence encodes CASSLAGQASYEQYF.

This clone showed up just a few times. J is TRBJ2-1 and V is TRBV5-1, with a possible D match to TRBD2 (5 bases). This CDR3 is built from 13 residues. CDR1 and CDR2 from the germline V gene are SGHRS and YFSETQ. Trimming cost V 0 bases and J 10 bases, with 11 bases left between them. DNA for the CDR3: TGCGCCAGCAGCTTGGAGGCCGGCGGGGAGCAGTTCTTC. Amino acid sequence: CASSLEAGGEQFF.

The V call is TRBV5-8, the J call TRBJ1-3; 8 positions match TRBD1. Germline-derived CDR1 and CDR2 are SGHTS and YDEGEE. Trimming cost V 2 bases and J 0 bases; bases outside gene matches: 10. This CDR3 spans 18 amino acids. The CDR3 region is CASSFPVDRGYSGNTIYF. For the CDR3, the DNA is TGTGCCAGCAGCTTCCCCGTTGACAGGGGCTACTCTGGAAACACCATATATTTT. The variable domain in full, with the rest retrieved from reference TRBV5-8 and TRBJ1-3, is EAGVTQSPTHLIKTRGQQATLRCSPISGHTSVYWYQQALGLGLQFLLWYDEGEERNRGNFPPRFSGRQFPNYSSELNVNALELEDSALYLCASSFPVDRGYSGNTIYFGEGSWLTVV.

V and J are TRBV27 and TRBJ1-6, with a weak D call TRBD1 (5 bases). The CDR3 loop spans 14 amino acids. V lost 5 bases and J 6 bases, leaving 11 bases between the germline ends. Germline CDR1 is MNHEY and CDR2 is SMNVEV (reference sequence). CDR3 region: CASSRQGGNSPLHF. Here the CDR3 DNA reads TGTGCCAGCAGTCGCCAGGGTGGTAATTCACCCCTCCACTTT.

The chain carries TRBV18 and TRBJ1-4; 9 bases match TRBD1. V lost 6 bases to trimming and J lost 8 bases; unmatched junction nucleotides: 4. Germline CDR1 and CDR2: KGHSH and LQKENI. CDR3 length: 13 residues. The DNA for the CDR3 is TGTGCCAGCTCCACGGGACAGGGAGAAAAACTGTTTTTT. Translation: CASSTGQGEKLFF.

The chain uses TRBV5-1 and TRBJ2-1, with no clear D. Trimming pared 4 bases from V and 3 bases from J, leaving 5 bases between. Germline CDR1 and CDR2: SGHRS and YFSETQ. The CDR3 loop spans 12 amino acids. CDR3 bases: TGCGCCAGCAGCGAGGACTACAATGAGCAGTTCTTC. Residues: CASSEDYNEQFF. Based on the CDR3 plus reference TRBV5-1 and TRBJ2-1, the full variable domain is KAGVTQTPRYLIKTRGQQVTLSCSPISGHRSVSWYQQTPGQGLQFLFEYFSETQRNKGNFPGRFSGRQFSNSRSEMNVSTLELGDSALYLCASSEDYNEQFFGPGTRLTVL.

This clone was counted a few times. The genes are TRBV7-9 and TRBJ2-7; 9 nucleotides match TRBD1. Unmatched junction bases numbered 14, after V lost 5 bases and J lost 3 bases. The CDR3 loop spans 17 amino acids. Germline V CDR1 and CDR2: SEHNR, FQNEAQ (reference sequence). The DNA of the CDR3 is TGTGCCAGCAGCCCCGACCCCGGGACAGGGTTTGACTACGAGCAGTACTTC. Amino acids: CASSPDPGTGFDYEQYF. The full variable domain, rest sourced from reference TRBV7-9 and TRBJ2-7, is DTGVSQNPRHKITKRGQNVTFRCDPISEHNRLYWYRQTLGQGPEFLTYFQNEAQLEKSRLLSDRFSAERPKGSFSTLEIQRTEQGDSAMYLCASSPDPGTGFDYEQYFGPGTRLTVT.

The chain recombines TRBV7-2 with TRBJ1-5, with 7 bases fitting TRBD1. The V gene's germline CDR1 is SGHTA and CDR2 FQGNSA. J gave up 3 bases and V 0 bases, and 2 bases lay outside the gene matches. The CDR3 is made up of 15 amino acids. The CDR3 bases are TGTGCCAGCAGCTTAGCAGGGGGCTCCAATCAGCCCCAGCATTTT. This translates into CASSLAGGSNQPQHF.

This clone appeared a few times. The J gene is TRBJ2-1, the V gene TRBV28; D is unresolved. The CDR3 totals 12 residues. The V and J ends lost 4 bases and 6 bases respectively, with 7 bases between them. In germline, CDR1 is MDHEN, CDR2 SYDVKM. CDR3: CASSSVTNEQFF. The DNA of the CDR3 is TGTGCCAGCAGTTCAGTAACCAATGAGCAGTTCTTC.

This clone has a handful of counts. The V and J genes are TRBV4-3 and TRBJ2-1; 13 bases line up with TRBD2. The junction had 12 bases not matched to a gene; V was cut back by 4 bases and J by 0 bases. CDR1 LGHNA and CDR2 YSLEER come from the germline V gene. This CDR3 region has 20 residues. Here the CDR3 DNA reads TGCGCCAGCAGCCCGGAAAGACTAGCGGGGGGCCCCAGCTCCTACAATGAGCAGTTCTTC. This encodes CASSPERLAGGPSSYNEQFF.

The chain recombines TRBV4-3 with TRBJ1-2, with unresolved D. The germline CDR1 and CDR2 sequences are LGHNA and YSLEER. The CDR3 spans 13 residues. Deletions cut 4 bases from V and 5 bases from J, with 11 bases between. CDR3 amino acids: CASSRRGLYGYTF. CDR3 DNA: TGCGCCAGCAGCCGGCGCGGCTTATATGGCTACACCTTC.

The V call is TRBV5-1, the J call TRBJ2-5, with 8 bases aligning to TRBD1. CDR1 and CDR2 from the germline V gene are SGHRS and YFSETQ. The CDR3 runs 16 residues. Trimming took 4 bases from V and 1 from J; bases not matched to a gene: 9. CDR3 residues: CASSHLPDRAQETQYF. In nucleotides, the CDR3 is TGCGCCAGCAGCCACCTACCGGACAGGGCCCAAGAGACCCAGTACTTC.

This rearrangement joins TRBV6-6 to TRBJ1-1; no reliable D call. V was cut by 0 bases and J by 2 bases, with 10 bases left in between. This CDR3 contains 15 residues. Germline loops: CDR1 MNHNY, CDR2 SVGAGI (reference sequence). The CDR3 coding sequence is TGTGCCAGCAGTTACTCGCCAGACACAAACACTGAAGCTTTCTTT. Residues: CASSYSPDTNTEAFF.

The chain recombines TRBV7-3 with TRBJ2-1; 8 nucleotides agree with TRBD2. The ends lost 5 bases at V and 7 bases at J; junction bases unmatched: 10. The CDR3 totals 15 residues. The germline V gene has CDR1 SGHTA and CDR2 FQGTGA. CDR3 protein: CASSPTGGPQNEQFF. The CDR3 region has the DNA TGTGCCAGCAGCCCCACGGGAGGGCCTCAAAATGAGCAGTTCTTC.

The chain couples TRBV29-1 to TRBJ2-7; 10 bases map to TRBD1. V lost 4 bases and J lost 4; bases outside the gene matches: 7. Germline CDR1 reads SQVTM; CDR2 reads ANQGSEA. This CDR3 is built from 14 residues. The CDR3: CSVARDRGPYEQYF. CDR3 DNA: TGCAGCGTTGCCCGGGACAGGGGACCTTACGAGCAGTACTTC.

This clone was seen only once. The J gene is TRBJ2-2, the V gene TRBV7-2; possible D gene TRBD1, 6 bases. CDR3 length: 15 residues. Trimming cost V 5 bases and J 7 bases, with 17 bases left between them. CDR1 and CDR2 from the germline V gene are SGHTA and FQGNSA. CDR3 nucleotides: TGTGCCAGCAGCCCCTTGGCAGGGGTAATCGGGGAGCTGTTTTTT. Encoded protein: CASSPLAGVIGELFF.

This chain links TRBV5-6 with TRBJ2-5, with a possible D match to TRBD2 (5 bases). Germline values: CDR1 SGHDT, CDR2 YYEEEE. This CDR3 is built from 13 residues. Trimming left V 0 bases short and J 9 bases short, with 12 bases between. The CDR3 DNA reads as TGTGCCAGCAGCTTGGGGACTTCGACTTCCCAGTACTTC. Protein sequence: CASSLGTSTSQYF.

The chain employs TRBV29-1 and TRBJ1-1; no firm D call. Germline V CDR1 and CDR2: SQVTM, ANQGSEA. CDR3 size: 11 residues. V gave up 4 bases and J gave up 6 bases, with 9 bases separating them. The CDR3: CSVAGIAEAFF. The CDR3 nucleotides read TGCAGCGTTGCAGGCATTGCTGAAGCTTTCTTT.

Here the CDR3 DNA reads TGTGCCAGCAGCCAGAGGACAGGGGCCCGCACAGATACGCAGTATTTT. Protein: CASSQRTGARTDTQYF. J is TRBJ2-3 and V is TRBV7-2, with 9 bases matching TRBD1. Germline CDR1 SGHTA, CDR2 FQGNSA. The ends lost 5 bases at V and 1 base at J; junction bases unmatched: 7. CDR3 length: 16 amino acids.

This rearrangement joins TRBV5-6 to TRBJ1-1, with a tentative D call TRBD1 (5 bases). This CDR3 comprises 15 residues. V dropped 2 bases and J dropped 4 bases, with 15 bases sitting between them. Germline loops: CDR1 SGHDT, CDR2 YYEEEE. CDR3 sequence: CASSFSGRAATEAFF. In nucleotides, the CDR3 is TGTGCCAGCAGCTTTTCAGGCAGGGCGGCCACTGAAGCTTTCTTT.

The chain is built from TRBV5-1 and TRBJ1-6; D is undetermined. Germline lookup yields CDR1 SGHRS and CDR2 YFSETQ. The length of the CDR3 is 18 residues. V was pared by 0 bases and J by 0 bases, with 13 bases between. The CDR3 loop is CASSLDGTLSSYNSPLHF. The CDR3 DNA reads TGCGCCAGCAGCTTGGATGGTACGCTTAGCTCCTATAATTCACCCCTCCACTTT.

The chain carries TRBV9 and TRBJ1-5, with a tentative D call TRBD1 (5 bases). V lost 4 bases, J lost 7 bases, and 18 bases lay in between. Germline V gene lookup returns CDR1 SGDLS and CDR2 YYNGEE. This CDR3 spans 15 amino acids. The CDR3 here is CASSPSGREDQPQHF. CDR3 nucleotides: TGTGCCAGCAGCCCTAGTGGCAGGGAAGACCAGCCCCAGCATTTT.

V usage is TRBV7-9 and J usage is TRBJ1-1, with D possibly matching TRBD1 (5 bases). V was pared by 2 bases and J by 0 bases, with 16 bases between. CDR1 SEHNR and CDR2 FQNEAQ come from the germline V gene (reference sequence). CDR3 length equals 17 residues. CDR3 sequence reads: CASSLRAGLGLNTEAFF. For the CDR3, the DNA is TGTGCCAGCAGCTTAAGGGCAGGGCTGGGGTTGAACACTGAAGCTTTCTTT.

The table lists this clone with a count of one. The V gene is TRBV18, the J gene TRBJ2-7; perhaps TRBD1 as D (7 bases). CDR1 is KGHSH and CDR2 is LQKENI in the germline V gene. Trimming left V 6 bases short and J 2 bases short, with 14 bases between. The CDR3 runs 14 residues. The CDR3 coding sequence is TGTGCCAGCTCCCCATTCAGGGGGGCCTACGAGCAGTACTTC. Translated, it gives CASSPFRGAYEQYF.